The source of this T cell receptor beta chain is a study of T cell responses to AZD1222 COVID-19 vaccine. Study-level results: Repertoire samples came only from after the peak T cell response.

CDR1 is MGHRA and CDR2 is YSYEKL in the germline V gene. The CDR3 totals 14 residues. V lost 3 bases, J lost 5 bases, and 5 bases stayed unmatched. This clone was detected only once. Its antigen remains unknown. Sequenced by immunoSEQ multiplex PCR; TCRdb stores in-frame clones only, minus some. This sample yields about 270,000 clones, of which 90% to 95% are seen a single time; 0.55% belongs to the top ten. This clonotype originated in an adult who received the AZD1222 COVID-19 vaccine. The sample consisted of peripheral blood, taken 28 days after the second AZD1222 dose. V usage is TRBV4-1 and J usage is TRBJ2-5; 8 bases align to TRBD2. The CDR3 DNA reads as TGCGCCAGCAGCCAGTTAGCGGGATTTGAGACCCAGTACTTC. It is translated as CASSQLAGFETQYF.